This TCR beta chain was profiled in a study of graft-versus-host responses after intestinal transplantation. Whole-study findings and limits: Across patients carrying graft-donor T cell macrochimerism, allografts held high graft-versus-host to host-versus-graft clonal ratios.

The V end lost 2 bases, the J end lost 3 bases, and 9 bases lay between the germline ends. CDR1 is LNHDA and CDR2 is SQIVND in the germline V gene (reference sequence). CDR3 size: 14 residues. Worth noting for this clone: As yet, its antigen is unknown.

Profiling relied on immunoSEQ multiplex PCR, and the TCRdb table lists in-frame clones only, not all of them. The data show tens of thousands of clones, around 92% seen once. The starting material was unstimulated CD4+ T cells sorted from spleen or lymph node cells, obtained before intestinal transplant. The sequence was collected from a human donor who received an intestinal transplant. V gene TRBV19 combines with J gene TRBJ2-3, with D unclear. CDR3 nucleotides: TGTGCCAGTAGTATACAGGCTTTTACAGATACGCAGTATTTT. This encodes CASSIQAFTDTQYF.